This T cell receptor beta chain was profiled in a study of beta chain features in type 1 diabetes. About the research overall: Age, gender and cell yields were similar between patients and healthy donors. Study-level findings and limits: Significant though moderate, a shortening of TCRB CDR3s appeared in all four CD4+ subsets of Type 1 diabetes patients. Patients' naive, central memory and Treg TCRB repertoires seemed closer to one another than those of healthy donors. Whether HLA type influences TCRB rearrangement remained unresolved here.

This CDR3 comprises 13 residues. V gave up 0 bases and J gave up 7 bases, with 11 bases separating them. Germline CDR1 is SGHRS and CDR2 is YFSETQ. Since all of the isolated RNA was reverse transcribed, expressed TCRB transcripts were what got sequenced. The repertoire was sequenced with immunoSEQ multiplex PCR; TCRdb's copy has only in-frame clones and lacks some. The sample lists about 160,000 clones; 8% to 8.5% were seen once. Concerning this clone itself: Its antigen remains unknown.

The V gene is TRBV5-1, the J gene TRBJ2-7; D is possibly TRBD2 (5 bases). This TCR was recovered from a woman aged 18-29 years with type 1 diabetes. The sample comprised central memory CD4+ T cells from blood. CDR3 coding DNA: TGCGCCAGCAGCTTGGAAGGGAGAGAAGAGCAGTACTTC. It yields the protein CASSLEGREEQYF.